Each of the 28 T cell receptor beta chains below was sequenced from the same sample in a study of blood T cell repertoires in COVID-19. Using immunoSEQ multiplex PCR, the repertoire was profiled, and TCRdb retains in-frame clones only, with some absent. Of hundreds of thousands of clones in the sample, roughly 85% were seen once. Specimen: peripheral blood. The receptors stem from a woman aged 18-30 years with acute or convalescent COVID-19.

This clone was recorded a few times. The chain is built from TRBV7-2 and TRBJ2-7; D possibly corresponds to TRBD1 (6 bases). CDR1 is SGHTA and CDR2 is FQGNSA in the germline V gene. Trimming stripped 3 bases from V and 2 bases from J, with 14 bases between. The CDR3 totals 15 residues. CDR3 coding DNA: TGTGCCAGCAGCTTGCAACAGGGTGGTCCCTACGAGCAGTACTTC. This codes for CASSLQQGGPYEQYF.

The chain links TRBV13 to TRBJ2-2; 8 nucleotides agree with TRBD2. Germline V CDR1 and CDR2: PRHDT, FYEKMQ (reference sequence). This CDR3 is built from 16 residues. The V and J ends lost 5 bases and 2 bases, in that order; junction bases with no gene match: 7. CDR3 sequence (DNA): TGTGCCAGCAGCCGAAGCGGGAGTTACAACACCGGGGAGCTGTTTTTT. Its protein product is CASSRSGSYNTGELFF.

The chain joins TRBV10-1 to TRBJ2-4, with D possibly matching TRBD2 (6 bases). Trimming took off 9 bases at V and 0 bases at J, with 18 bases between the two ends. Germline CDR1 and CDR2: WNHNN and SYGVQD (reference sequence). This CDR3 is 16 amino acids long. The CDR3 bases are TGCGCCAGTCCTGGGAACGGGGGTATAGCCAAAAACATTCAGTACTTC. Its protein is CASPGNGGIAKNIQYF.

This chain uses TRBV6-5 with TRBJ2-7; 10 bases are a match to TRBD2. With 6 bases clipped from V and 6 bases from J, the junction kept 8 bases outside the gene matches. CDR1 is MNHEY and CDR2 is SVGAGI in the germline V gene. CDR3 length: 14 residues. CDR3 loop: CASRVGLASGEQYF. The CDR3 bases are TGTGCCAGCAGAGTGGGACTAGCGAGTGGCGAGCAGTACTTC.

This clone occurred a few times. The V call is TRBV5-1, the J call TRBJ2-5; TRBD1 aligns across 7 bases. The trim removed 5 bases at V and 1 base at J, leaving 5 bases unmatched. The CDR3 spans 14 residues. Germline CDR1 SGHRS, CDR2 YFSETQ. The CDR3 coding sequence is TGCGCCAGCAGATTACAGGGGTCCCAAGAGACCCAGTACTTC. It codes for CASRLQGSQETQYF.

The chain is built from TRBV7-3 and TRBJ2-3; 9 nucleotides line up with TRBD1. Germline CDR1 and CDR2: SGHTA and FQGTGA. Germline trimming cut 2 bases from V and 6 bases from J; bases unmatched to any gene: 0. This CDR3 spans 13 amino acids. The CDR3 spells CASSLDRGDTQYF. DNA of the CDR3: TGTGCCAGCAGCTTAGACAGGGGGGATACGCAGTATTTT.

The chain links TRBV10-3 to TRBJ2-7; D remains ambiguous. V lost 6 bases and J 1 base, leaving 13 bases between the germline ends. The germline gives CDR1 ENHRY, CDR2 SYGVKD. The CDR3 runs 14 residues. CDR3 region: CAISVTAFSYEQYF. For the CDR3, the DNA is TGTGCCATCAGCGTAACAGCCTTTTCCTACGAGCAGTACTTC.

The CDR3 is CASRHWGPGTGELFF. In DNA, the CDR3 is TGTGCCAGTAGACACTGGGGCCCGGGCACCGGGGAGCTGTTTTTT. This chain connects TRBV19 to TRBJ2-2, with D perhaps TRBD1 (5 bases). This CDR3 is built from 15 residues. The ends were cut back, 6 bases at V and 4 bases at J, with 15 bases in the middle. Germline V gene lookup returns CDR1 LNHDA and CDR2 SQIVND (reference sequence).

J is TRBJ2-7 and V is TRBV4-1; TRBD1 might be the D (6 bases). CDR3 size: 15 residues. CDR1 MGHRA and CDR2 YSYEKL come from the germline V gene. V was shortened by 2 bases and J by 2 bases, with 13 bases between the two germline ends. CDR3 bases: TGCGCCAGCAGCCAAATCCGCCGGGACACCTACGAGCAGTACTTC. It is translated as CASSQIRRDTYEQYF.

The chain employs TRBV29-1 and TRBJ2-5; 7 bases map to TRBD1. The J segment lost 5 bases and the V segment lost 0 bases, leaving 12 bases of the junction unmatched. The V gene's germline CDR1 is SQVTM and CDR2 ANQGSEA. This CDR3 spans 16 amino acids. The CDR3 region is CSVEDPQGVHVETQYF. The CDR3 nucleotides are TGCAGCGTTGAAGATCCGCAGGGGGTGCACGTGGAGACCCAGTACTTC.

The CDR3 here is CASKSGTSYEQYF. The CDR3 nucleotides are TGTGCCAGCAAATCCGGGACTTCCTACGAGCAGTACTTC. The chain has TRBV6-5 and TRBJ2-7, with D possibly matching TRBD2 (6 bases). CDR1 MNHEY and CDR2 SVGAGI come from the germline V gene. V was clipped by 7 bases and J by 1 base, with 11 bases between them. The CDR3 has 13 residues.

V usage is TRBV28 and J usage is TRBJ2-2; 7 nucleotides line up with TRBD2. Looked up from germline, CDR1 is MDHEN and CDR2 is SYDVKM. The V and J ends lost 5 bases and 6 bases, in that order; junction bases with no gene match: 9. The length of the CDR3 is 15 residues. CDR3 nucleotides: TGTGCCAGCAGTGCCGGCGGGAGAAGTTCCGGGGAGCTGTTTTTT. This gives the protein CASSAGGRSSGELFF. Full variable domain (outside the CDR3, taken from reference TRBV28 and TRBJ2-2): DVKVTQSSRYLVKRTGEKVFLECVQDMDHENMFWYRQDPGLGLRLIYFSYDVKMKEKGDIPEGYSVSREKKERFSLILESASTNQTSMYLCASSAGGRSSGELFFGEGSRLTVL.

The chain couples TRBV28 to TRBJ2-3; possibly TRBD2 for D (5 bases). This CDR3 is 15 amino acids long. Trimming left V 5 bases short and J 1 base short, with 13 bases between. Germline-derived CDR1 and CDR2 are MDHEN and SYDVKM. The CDR3 DNA is TGTGCCAGCAGTCCCCTCTCTAGCCGCACAGATACGCAGTATTTT. Translated, it gives CASSPLSSRTDTQYF. Filled out from reference TRBV28 and TRBJ2-3, the complete variable domain reads DVKVTQSSRYLVKRTGEKVFLECVQDMDHENMFWYRQDPGLGLRLIYFSYDVKMKEKGDIPEGYSVSREKKERFSLILESASTNQTSMYLCASSPLSSRTDTQYFGPGTRLTVL.

The chain joins TRBV4-1 to TRBJ2-7; D is undetermined. The CDR3 runs 15 residues. CDR1 and CDR2 from the germline V gene are MGHRA and YSYEKL. With 4 bases removed from V and 4 bases from J, the gap between germline ends came to 17 bases. The CDR3 sequence is CASSRNLGEPYEQYF. As DNA, the CDR3 is TGCGCCAGCAGCCGTAACCTCGGAGAGCCATACGAGCAGTACTTC.

The gene calls are TRBV28 and TRBJ2-7, with D possibly TRBD2 on 6 matching bases. Per germline, CDR1 MDHEN and CDR2 SYDVKM. The CDR3 runs to 15 residues. Trimming left V 5 bases short and J 5 bases short, with 19 bases between. The CDR3 DNA reads as TGTGCCAGCAGTACAGCCAGGAGGGAAGAGGACGAGCAGTACTTC. It yields the protein CASSTARREEDEQYF.

This sequence joins TRBV6-6 and TRBJ1-5; D is possibly TRBD1 (6 bases). CDR1 is MNHNY and CDR2 is SVGAGI in the germline V gene (reference sequence). V was clipped by 11 bases and J by 3 bases, with 14 bases between them. This CDR3 comprises 13 residues. CDR3 sequence (DNA): TGTGCCGGCTCCCGGGACAACAATCAGCCCCAGCATTTT. Its translation: CAGSRDNNQPQHF.

The chain combines TRBV7-8 with TRBJ1-1; D is undetermined. Trimming stripped 5 bases from V and 5 bases from J, with 12 bases between. Per germline, CDR1 SGHVS and CDR2 FQNEAQ. The CDR3 sequence is 13 residues long. The CDR3 bases are TGTGCCAGCAGCCGCTCACTTGAGACTGAAGCTTTCTTT. It encodes CASSRSLETEAFF. The complete variable domain, with remaining parts taken from reference TRBV7-8 and TRBJ1-1, reads GAGVSQSPRYKVAKRGQDVALRCDPISGHVSLFWYQQALGQGPEFLTYFQNEAQLDKSGLPSDRFFAERPEGSVSTLKIQRTQQEDSAVYLCASSRSLETEAFFGQGTRLTVV.

The J gene is TRBJ1-4, the V gene TRBV5-1; the D is unclear. V was shortened by 1 base and J by 0 bases, with 7 bases between the two germline ends. Germline CDR1 SGHRS, CDR2 YFSETQ. The CDR3 contains 15 residues. The CDR3 nucleotides read TGCGCCAGCAGCTTGAACCGAGCAACTAATGAAAAACTGTTTTTT. This codes for CASSLNRATNEKLFF. The full variable domain, rest sourced from reference TRBV5-1 and TRBJ1-4, is KAGVTQTPRYLIKTRGQQVTLSCSPISGHRSVSWYQQTPGQGLQFLFEYFSETQRNKGNFPGRFSGRQFSNSRSEMNVSTLELGDSALYLCASSLNRATNEKLFFGSGTQLSVL.

This rearrangement joins TRBV5-5 to TRBJ2-5; TRBD1 matches at 12 bases. Looked up from germline, CDR1 is SGHKS and CDR2 is YYEKEE (reference sequence). Trimming at V came to 5 bases and at J to 4 bases, leaving 12 bases not matched to a gene. The CDR3 covers 17 residues. In nucleotides, the CDR3 is TGTGCCAGCAGTTCTCCTCCGGGACAGGGGGCAGGAGAGACCCAGTACTTC. Its translation is CASSSPPGQGAGETQYF.

The J gene is TRBJ1-5, the V gene TRBV7-2; no clear D. The CDR3 totals 13 residues. Germline assignment: CDR1 SGHTA and CDR2 FQGNSA. Trimming removed 4 bases at V and 6 bases at J, with 10 bases between. In DNA, the CDR3 is TGTGCCAGCAGCTCCTGGGGAGGTCAGCCCCAGCATTTT. Translated, it gives CASSSWGGQPQHF. Combining the CDR3 with reference TRBV7-2 and TRBJ1-5 gives the whole variable domain GAGVSQSPSNKVTEKGKDVELRCDPISGHTALYWYRQSLGQGLEFLIYFQGNSAPDKSGLPSDRFSAERTGGSVSTLTIQRTQQEDSAVYLCASSSWGGQPQHFGDGTRLSIL.

The V call is TRBV3-1 (or the pseudogene TRBV3-2), the J call TRBJ2-1; 10 bases map to TRBD2. Germline assignment: CDR1 LGHDT and CDR2 YNNKEL (reference sequence). This CDR3 is built from 16 residues. V gave up 4 bases and J gave up 7 bases; unmatched junction bases: 10. CDR3 DNA: TGTGCCAGCAGCCTAGGGGCAGCGGGAGGGAGGAATGAGCAGTTCTTC. Protein sequence: CASSLGAAGGRNEQFF.

The genes are TRBV6-5 and TRBJ1-2; weak D call: TRBD1 (5 bases). The CDR3 is made up of 12 amino acids. Germline CDR1 reads MNHEY; CDR2 reads SVGAGI. Between the trimmed V and J ends, which lost 8 bases and 2 bases, there was a span of 9 bases. CDR3 coding DNA: TGTGCCAGCCAAGCAGGGAACTATGGCTACACCTTC. This translates into CASQAGNYGYTF.

The chain couples TRBV7-2 to TRBJ2-1; tentatively, D is TRBD2 (6 bases). Germline V gene lookup returns CDR1 SGHTA and CDR2 FQGNSA. The ends were cut back, 6 bases at V and 0 bases at J, with 12 bases in the middle. CDR3 length equals 15 residues. CDR3 amino acids: CASSQAGSSYNEQFF. DNA for the CDR3: TGTGCCAGCAGTCAAGCGGGCAGCTCCTACAATGAGCAGTTCTTC.

The V call is TRBV9, the J call TRBJ2-3, with a tentative D call TRBD2 (6 bases). This CDR3 has 16 residues. CDR1 SGDLS and CDR2 YYNGEE come from the germline V gene. Trimming took 0 bases from V and 4 from J, leaving 15 bases between them. For the CDR3, the DNA is TGTGCCAGCAGCGTAGGTATAGAATCGGGAGCAGATACGCAGTATTTT. This translates into CASSVGIESGADTQYF.

With respect to this clone: Other DNA sequences from this sample encode an identical CDR3 as well. This rearrangement joins TRBV5-1 to TRBJ1-6; TRBD1 aligns across 8 bases. The CDR3 has 14 residues. CDR1 is SGHRS and CDR2 is YFSETQ in the germline V gene. The V segment lost 2 bases and the J segment 10 bases; nucleotides outside the gene matches: 5. The chain's CDR3 is CASSFGQGNSPLHF. The CDR3 bases are TGCGCCAGCAGCTTCGGACAGGGAAACTCACCCCTCCACTTT.

The CDR3 spells CASSSQRGGSYNEQFF. DNA of the CDR3: TGTGCCAGCAGTTCACAAAGGGGGGGCTCCTACAATGAGCAGTTCTTC. The chain combines TRBV5-4 with TRBJ2-1, with D perhaps matching TRBD2 (7 bases). The CDR3 runs 16 residues. With 5 bases removed from V and 0 bases from J, the gap between germline ends came to 15 bases. CDR1 is SGHNT, CDR2 YYREEE, per germline (reference sequence).

The chain employs TRBV21-1 and TRBJ2-1; no check of the table's D call, TRBD1, against the DNA was made. TRBV21-1 is shown as a pseudogene. The CDR3 has 15 residues. CDR3: CASSRKGAQDNEQFF. The CDR3 DNA follows: TGTGCCAGCAGCAGGAAGGGGGCACAAGACAATGAGCAGTTCTTC.

V gene TRBV7-2 combines with J gene TRBJ1-2; 8 bases are a match to TRBD1. Germline loops: CDR1 SGHTA, CDR2 FQGNSA. J was trimmed by 6 bases and V by 0 bases; bases with no gene match: 9. The CDR3 runs 16 residues. The CDR3 is CASSLAQGALANGYTF. The CDR3 nucleotides are TGTGCCAGCAGCTTAGCCCAGGGGGCGCTGGCAAATGGCTACACCTTC.